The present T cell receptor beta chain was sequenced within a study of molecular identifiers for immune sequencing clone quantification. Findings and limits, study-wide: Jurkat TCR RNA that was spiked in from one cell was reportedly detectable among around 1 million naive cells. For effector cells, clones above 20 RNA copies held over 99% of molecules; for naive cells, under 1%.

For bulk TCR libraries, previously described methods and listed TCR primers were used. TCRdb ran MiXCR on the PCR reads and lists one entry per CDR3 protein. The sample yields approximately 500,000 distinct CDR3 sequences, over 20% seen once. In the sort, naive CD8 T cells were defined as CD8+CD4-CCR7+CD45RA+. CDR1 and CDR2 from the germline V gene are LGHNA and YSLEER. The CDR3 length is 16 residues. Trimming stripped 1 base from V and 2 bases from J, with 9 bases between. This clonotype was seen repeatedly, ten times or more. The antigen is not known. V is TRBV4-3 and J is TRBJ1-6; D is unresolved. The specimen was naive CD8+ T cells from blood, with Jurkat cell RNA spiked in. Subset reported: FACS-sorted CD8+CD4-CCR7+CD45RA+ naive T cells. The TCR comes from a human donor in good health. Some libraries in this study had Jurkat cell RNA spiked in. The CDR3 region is CASSQVGEAYNSPLHF. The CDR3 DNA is TGCGCCAGCAGCCAAGTTGGGGAGGCCTATAATTCACCCCTCCACTTT.